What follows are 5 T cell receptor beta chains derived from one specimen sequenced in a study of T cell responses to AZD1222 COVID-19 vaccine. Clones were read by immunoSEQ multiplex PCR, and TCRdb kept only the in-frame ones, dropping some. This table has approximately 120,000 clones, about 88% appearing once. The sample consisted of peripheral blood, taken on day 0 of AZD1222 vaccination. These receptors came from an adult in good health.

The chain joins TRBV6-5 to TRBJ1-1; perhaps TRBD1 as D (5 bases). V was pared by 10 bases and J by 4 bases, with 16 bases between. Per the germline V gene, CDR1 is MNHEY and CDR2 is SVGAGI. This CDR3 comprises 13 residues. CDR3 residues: CAISGQGGTEAFF. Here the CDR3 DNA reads TGTGCCATATCCGGGCAGGGAGGCACTGAAGCTTTCTTT.

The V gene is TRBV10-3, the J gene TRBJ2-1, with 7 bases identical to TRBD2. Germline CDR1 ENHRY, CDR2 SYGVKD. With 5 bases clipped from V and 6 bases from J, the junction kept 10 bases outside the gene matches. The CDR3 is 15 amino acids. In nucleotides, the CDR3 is TGTGCCATCAGTCCGACTAGCATCACCTCCAATGAGCAGTTCTTC. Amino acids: CAISPTSITSNEQFF.

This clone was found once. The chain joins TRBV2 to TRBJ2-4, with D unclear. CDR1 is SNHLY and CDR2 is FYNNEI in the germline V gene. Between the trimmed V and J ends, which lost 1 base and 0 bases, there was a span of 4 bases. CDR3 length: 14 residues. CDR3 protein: CASSEGAAKNIQYF. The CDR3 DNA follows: TGTGCCAGCAGTGAAGGGGCAGCCAAAAACATTCAGTACTTC.

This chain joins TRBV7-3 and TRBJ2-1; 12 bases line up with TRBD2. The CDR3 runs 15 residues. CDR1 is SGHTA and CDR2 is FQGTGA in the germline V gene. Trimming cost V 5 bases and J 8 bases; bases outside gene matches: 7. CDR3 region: CASSTGLAGYDEQFF. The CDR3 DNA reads TGTGCCAGCAGCACCGGACTAGCGGGATATGATGAGCAGTTCTTC. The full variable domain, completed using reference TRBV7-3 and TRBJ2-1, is GAGVSQTPSNKVTEKGKYVELRCDPISGHTALYWYRQSLGQGPEFLIYFQGTGAADDSGLPNDRFFAVRPEGSVSTLKIQRTERGDSAVYLCASSTGLAGYDEQFFGPGTRLTVL.

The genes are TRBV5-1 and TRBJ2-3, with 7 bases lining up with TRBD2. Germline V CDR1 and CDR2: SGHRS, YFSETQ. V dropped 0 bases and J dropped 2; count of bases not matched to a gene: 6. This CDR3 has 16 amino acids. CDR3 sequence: CASSLVRTSTTDTQYF. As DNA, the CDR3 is TGCGCCAGCAGCTTGGTCAGGACTAGTACCACAGATACGCAGTATTTT. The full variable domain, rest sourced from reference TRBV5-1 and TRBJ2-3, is KAGVTQTPRYLIKTRGQQVTLSCSPISGHRSVSWYQQTPGQGLQFLFEYFSETQRNKGNFPGRFSGRQFSNSRSEMNVSTLELGDSALYLCASSLVRTSTTDTQYFGPGTRLTVL.